A single sample gave rise to the 15 T cell receptor beta chains below, sequenced in a study of T cells in Graves' hyperthyroidism and ophthalmopathy. RNA transcripts gave rise to amplified TCR beta CDR3 regions. The TCR CDR3 first-round RT-PCR relied on the HTBI primer set. TCRdb called the multiplex PCR reads again in MiXCR, with one record for every CDR3 protein. The table shows around 400,000 distinct CDR3 sequences, with under 15% occurring only once. The sample taken for sequencing was blood. The receptors come from a woman between 18 and 29 years old with Graves' hyperthyroidism.

The chain carries TRBV27 and TRBJ2-7, with D hard to call. Germline V gives CDR1 MNHEY, CDR2 SMNVEV (reference sequence). CDR3 length equals 13 residues. Trimming shortened V by 6 bases and J by 2 bases, and 11 bases separated the two germline ends. CDR3: CASSPLGAYEQYF. The DNA of the CDR3 is TGTGCCAGCAGCCCCCTAGGTGCCTACGAGCAGTACTTC.

At least ten counts were recorded for this clonotype. The chain links TRBV28 to TRBJ1-5, with 7 bases fitting TRBD1. The trim removed 6 bases at V and 4 bases at J, leaving 9 bases unmatched. The CDR3 is made up of 15 amino acids. The germline gives CDR1 MDHEN, CDR2 SYDVKM. Written as DNA, the CDR3 is TGTGCCAGCAGATCCCCAGGGGGGCCGAATCAGCCCCAGCATTTT. Its protein product is CASRSPGGPNQPQHF.

This clonotype has a count of ten or more. The chain links TRBV7-3 to TRBJ1-1, with 9 nucleotides matching TRBD1. Trimming removed 5 bases from V and 1 base from J; junction bases left unmatched: 5. The CDR3 consists of 15 residues. Germline values: CDR1 SGHTA, CDR2 FQGTGA. The CDR3: CASSAETGGNTEAFF. The CDR3, as DNA: TGTGCCAGCAGCGCCGAGACAGGGGGGAACACTGAAGCTTTCTTT.

The table lists this clonotype with a few counts. The genes are TRBV29-1 and TRBJ2-5; the D gene is possibly TRBD2 (5 bases). V was shortened by 6 bases and J by 1 base, with 12 bases between the two germline ends. The germline gives CDR1 SQVTM, CDR2 ANQGSEA. CDR3 length: 13 amino acids. The CDR3 region is CSVGTRFQETQYF. CDR3 in DNA: TGCAGCGTGGGAACTAGATTCCAAGAGACCCAGTACTTC.

This clonotype was detected only a few times. The V call is TRBV6-1, the J call TRBJ1-1; D ambiguous. In germline, CDR1 is MNHNS, CDR2 SASEGT. The germline V and J ends were trimmed by 0 bases and 4 bases, with 3 bases remaining between them. The CDR3 spans 12 residues. The CDR3: CASSEAITEAFF. The DNA of the CDR3 is TGTGCCAGCAGTGAAGCAATCACTGAAGCTTTCTTT.

This clonotype was counted ten times or more. This chain connects TRBV6-1 to TRBJ2-1, with no clear D. With 7 bases removed from V and 0 bases from J, the gap between germline ends came to 7 bases. The CDR3 consists of 13 residues. Looked up from germline, CDR1 is MNHNS and CDR2 is SASEGT. This CDR3 is CASIDLSYNEQFF. For the CDR3, the DNA is TGTGCCAGCATCGACCTCTCCTACAATGAGCAGTTCTTC.

This clonotype was seen only a few times. This chain links TRBV19 with TRBJ1-3; possible D gene TRBD1, 5 bases. The CDR3 consists of 13 residues. Deletions cut 5 bases from V and 4 bases from J, with 9 bases between. CDR1 LNHDA and CDR2 SQIVND come from the germline V gene (reference sequence). The CDR3 bases are TGTGCCAGTAGTGCCGGGACGGGAAACACCATATATTTT. Translation: CASSAGTGNTIYF.

J is TRBJ1-6 and V is TRBV2; D is unclear. CDR3 length: 14 residues. Germline V gives CDR1 SNHLY, CDR2 FYNNEI. V was cut by 4 bases and J by 5 bases, with 9 bases left in between. Here the CDR3 DNA reads TGTGCCAGCAGTGGGCAGAATCATAATTCACCCCTCCACTTT. It encodes CASSGQNHNSPLHF.

This clonotype was counted many times. The chain combines TRBV3-1 with TRBJ1-2; D is unresolved. V was shortened by 5 bases and J by 7 bases, with 20 bases between the two germline ends. The CDR3 is 15 residues long. Germline CDR1 is LGHDT and CDR2 is YNNKEL (reference sequence). The CDR3 is CASSEWEGDRRGYTF. CDR3 coding DNA: TGTGCCAGCAGCGAATGGGAGGGTGACCGACGTGGCTACACCTTC. Combining the CDR3 with reference TRBV3-1 and TRBJ1-2 gives the whole variable domain DTAVSQTPKYLVTQMGNDKSIKCEQNLGHDTMYWYKQDSKKFLKIMFSYNNKELIINETVPNRFSPKSPDKAHLNLHINSLELGDSAVYFCASSEWEGDRRGYTFGSGTRLTVV.

This clonotype showed up many times. The chain uses TRBV5-1 and TRBJ1-2, with a weak D call TRBD1 (5 bases). Germline V gene sequence: CDR1 SGHRS, CDR2 YFSETQ. CDR3 size: 14 residues. V shed 0 bases and J shed 4 bases, with 10 bases lying between them. The CDR3 DNA is TGCGCCAGCAGCTTGGAATTCCAGGGCTATGGCTACACCTTC. Translating gives CASSLEFQGYGYTF. The variable domain in full, with the rest retrieved from reference TRBV5-1 and TRBJ1-2, is KAGVTQTPRYLIKTRGQQVTLSCSPISGHRSVSWYQQTPGQGLQFLFEYFSETQRNKGNFPGRFSGRQFSNSRSEMNVSTLELGDSALYLCASSLEFQGYGYTFGSGTRLTVV.

This clonotype has at least ten counts. The gene calls are TRBV20-1 and TRBJ2-1; 9 bases map to TRBD2. Per the germline V gene, CDR1 is DFQATT and CDR2 is SNEGSKA (reference sequence). The CDR3 spans 14 residues. V lost 3 bases and J lost 6; bases outside the gene matches: 6. The CDR3 sequence is CSASPSGTRNEQFF. DNA of the CDR3: TGCAGTGCTAGCCCTAGCGGGACCCGCAATGAGCAGTTCTTC.

The genes are TRBV18 and TRBJ2-5, with D tentatively TRBD1 (6 bases). V was trimmed by 8 bases and J by 1 base, leaving 8 bases between them. In germline, CDR1 is KGHSH, CDR2 LQKENI. CDR3 length: 12 amino acids. CDR3 in amino acids: CASTGFQETQYF. As DNA, the CDR3 is TGTGCCAGCACAGGGTTCCAAGAGACCCAGTACTTC. Supplemented by reference TRBV18 and TRBJ2-5, the full variable domain reads NAGVMQNPRHLVRRRGQEARLRCSPMKGHSHVYWYRQLPEEGLKFMVYLQKENIIDESGMPKERFSAEFPKEGPSILRIQQVVRGDSAAYFCASTGFQETQYFGPGTRLLVL.

This clonotype occurred a few times. The rearrangement links TRBV24-1 to TRBJ1-2; D perhaps matches TRBD1 (5 bases). CDR1 is KGHDR, CDR2 SFDVKD, per germline. V lost 4 bases to trimming and J lost 4 bases, with 18 bases between them. This CDR3 comprises 16 residues. The CDR3 DNA sequence: TGTGCCACCAGTGACGGGACTCATCAAAGTCGCTATGGCTACACCTTC. This sequence encodes CATSDGTHQSRYGYTF.

This clonotype was seen many times. The rearrangement uses TRBV10-3 and TRBJ1-4; a weak D match, TRBD1 (6 bases). The germline gives CDR1 ENHRY, CDR2 SYGVKD. CDR3 length: 13 residues. V lost 10 bases to trimming and J lost 4 bases, with 13 bases between them. The CDR3 nucleotides read TGTGCCACTACTCAGGGGAATAATGAAAAACTGTTTTTT. It yields the protein CATTQGNNEKLFF.

This clonotype was recorded only once. The gene calls are TRBV20-1 and TRBJ2-2; TRBD2 matches 11 bases. There are 15 residues in the CDR3. The V gene end was trimmed by 5 bases and the J gene end by 7 bases; junction bases not matched to a gene: 9. CDR1 and CDR2 (germline): DFQATT, SNEGSKA (reference sequence). The CDR3 DNA is TGCAGTGCTCAGACTAGCGGGGAGATTTACGGGGAGCTGTTTTTT. It is translated as CSAQTSGEIYGELFF.